This is a list of T cell receptor beta chains from one sample in a study of blood T cell repertoires in COVID-19. TCRdb's copy holds only in-frame clones and misses some; the assay was immunoSEQ multiplex PCR. The sample consists of about 150,000 clones, around 85% of them appearing once. Input material: peripheral blood. The receptors here all came from a woman aged 70-85 years with acute or convalescent COVID-19. Each CDR3 is given without its conserved first and last residue.

j_gene	v_gene	CDR3aa
TRBJ1-4	TRBV6-2/TRBV6-3	ASSYSARGRANEKLF
TRBJ1-4	TRBV5-6	ASSLTQGAKFWEKLF
TRBJ1-6	TRBV9	ASSVRKDSNSPLH
TRBJ1-1	TRBV5-1	ASSSQLNTEAF
TRBJ2-6	TRBV6-4	ASSPMGGQAISGANVLT
TRBJ1-5	TRBV2	ASSAGGPHQPQH
TRBJ2-1	TRBV7-9	ASSPGSYNEQF
TRBJ2-5	TRBV20-1	SRQLQETQY
TRBJ1-4	TRBV27	ASRGQGREKLF
TRBJ2-5	TRBV2	ASSVGGALYQETQY
TRBJ1-2	TRBV14	ASSQDSGLIGYT
TRBJ2-1	TRBV19	ASSRSSSYNEQF
TRBJ1-5	TRBV9	ASSVSGAPDQPQH
TRBJ1-5	TRBV18	ASSTGTGGDQPQH
TRBJ2-5	TRBV4-1	ASSQVLYIQETQY
TRBJ1-2	TRBV3-1/TRBV3-2	ASSHGGVFSLSYGYT
TRBJ1-4	TRBV15	ATSRERFGTGNEKLF
TRBJ2-1	TRBV27	ASSSQPSYNEQF
TRBJ2-1	TRBV5-8	ASSRGLAGDNEQF
TRBJ1-6	TRBV7-9	ASSSGEGRNSPLH
TRBJ1-1	TRBV7-2	ASSLGGQGRGTEAF
TRBJ1-6	TRBV10-3	AIRPGQGGSPLH
TRBJ1-1	TRBV19	ASSGAGGNTEAF
TRBJ1-4	TRBV2	ASSDTGQVNEKLF
TRBJ2-3	TRBV14	ASSQGQQRGGPDTQY
TRBJ2-1	TRBV11-3	ASLLTGEGYNEQF
TRBJ1-5	TRBV5-1	ASSHGTGDQPQH
TRBJ2-7	TRBV13	ASSLGYYEQY
TRBJ2-5	TRBV6-5	ACSGQGFGETQY
TRBJ2-7	TRBV6-1	ASSEAQGAGYEQY
TRBJ2-1	TRBV12-1	ASSFGVGQGALNEQF
TRBJ2-6	TRBV3-1/TRBV3-2	ASSPQTGFGANVLT
TRBJ2-7	TRBV6-4	ASSQAALGEQY
TRBJ1-2	TRBV7-2	ASSLMRGNYGYT